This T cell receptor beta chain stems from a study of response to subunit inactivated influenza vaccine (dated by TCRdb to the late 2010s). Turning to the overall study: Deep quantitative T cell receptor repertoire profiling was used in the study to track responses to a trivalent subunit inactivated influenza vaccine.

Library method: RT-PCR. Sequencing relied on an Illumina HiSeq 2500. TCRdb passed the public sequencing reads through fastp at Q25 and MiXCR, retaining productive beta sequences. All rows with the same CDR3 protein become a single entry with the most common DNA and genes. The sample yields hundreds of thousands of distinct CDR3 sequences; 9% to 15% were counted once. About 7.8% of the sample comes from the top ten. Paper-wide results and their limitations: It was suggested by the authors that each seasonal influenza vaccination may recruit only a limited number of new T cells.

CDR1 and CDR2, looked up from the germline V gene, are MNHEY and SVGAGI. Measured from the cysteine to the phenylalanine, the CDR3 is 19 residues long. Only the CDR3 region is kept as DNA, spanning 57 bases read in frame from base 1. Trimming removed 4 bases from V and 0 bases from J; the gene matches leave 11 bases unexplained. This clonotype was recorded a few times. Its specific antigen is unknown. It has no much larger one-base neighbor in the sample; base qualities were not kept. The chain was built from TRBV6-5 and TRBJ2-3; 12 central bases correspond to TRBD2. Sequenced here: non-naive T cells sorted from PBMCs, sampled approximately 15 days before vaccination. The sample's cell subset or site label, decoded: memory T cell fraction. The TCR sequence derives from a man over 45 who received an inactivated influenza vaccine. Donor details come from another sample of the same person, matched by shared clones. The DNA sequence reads TGTGCCAGCAGTTCCTTAATTCGGACTAGCGGGACCAGCACAGATACGCAGTATTTT. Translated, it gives CASSSLIRTSGTSTDTQYF.